This TCR beta chain came from a study of beta chain features in type 1 diabetes. Broader study findings: When Type 1 diabetes patients were examined, their TCRB CDR3s proved moderately but significantly shorter in all four CD4+ subsets.

Concerning this clone: What it binds is not known.

The germline V gene encodes CDR1 MDHEN and CDR2 SYDVKM. The trim removed 2 bases at V and 10 bases at J, leaving 5 bases unmatched. The length of the CDR3 is 14 residues. cDNA synthesis used the whole RNA isolate, giving expressed TCRB sequences. Using immunoSEQ multiplex PCR, the repertoire was profiled, and TCRdb retains in-frame clones only, with some absent. The sample records about 360,000 clones, roughly 12% being singletons. The chain links TRBV28 to TRBJ2-1; 10 nucleotides match TRBD2. This sequence originates from a man between 18 and 29 years old in good health. Sequencing used naive CD4+ T cells from blood. In nucleotides, the CDR3 is TGTGCCAGCAGTTTAGGGACTAGCGTATACGAGCAGTTCTTC. This translates into CASSLGTSVYEQFF.